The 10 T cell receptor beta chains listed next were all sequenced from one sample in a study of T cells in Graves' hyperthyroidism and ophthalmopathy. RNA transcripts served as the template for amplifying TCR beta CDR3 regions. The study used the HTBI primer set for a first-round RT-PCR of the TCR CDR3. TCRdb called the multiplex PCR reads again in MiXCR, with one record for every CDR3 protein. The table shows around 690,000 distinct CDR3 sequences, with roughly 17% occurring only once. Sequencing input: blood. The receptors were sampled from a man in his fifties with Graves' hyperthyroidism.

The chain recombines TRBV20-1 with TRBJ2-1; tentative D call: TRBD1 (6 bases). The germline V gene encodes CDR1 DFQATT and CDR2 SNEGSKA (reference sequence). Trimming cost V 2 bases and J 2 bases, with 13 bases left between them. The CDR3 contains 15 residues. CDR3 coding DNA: TGCAGTGCTAGAAAAGGCACAGGGCCCTACAATGAGCAGTTCTTC. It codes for CSARKGTGPYNEQFF.

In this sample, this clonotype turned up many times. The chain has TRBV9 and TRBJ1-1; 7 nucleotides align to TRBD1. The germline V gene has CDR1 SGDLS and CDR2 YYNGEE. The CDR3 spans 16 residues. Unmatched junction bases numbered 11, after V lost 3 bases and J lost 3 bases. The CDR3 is CASSAGGGTAYTEAFF. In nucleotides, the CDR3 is TGTGCCAGCAGCGCCGGAGGGGGGACAGCCTACACTGAAGCTTTCTTT.

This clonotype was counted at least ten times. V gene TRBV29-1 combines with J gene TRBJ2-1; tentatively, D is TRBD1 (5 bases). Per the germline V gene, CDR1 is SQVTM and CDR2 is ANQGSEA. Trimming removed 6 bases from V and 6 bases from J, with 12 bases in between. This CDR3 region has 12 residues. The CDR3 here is CSVGRGSNEQFF. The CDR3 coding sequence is TGCAGCGTCGGTAGGGGTTCCAATGAGCAGTTCTTC.

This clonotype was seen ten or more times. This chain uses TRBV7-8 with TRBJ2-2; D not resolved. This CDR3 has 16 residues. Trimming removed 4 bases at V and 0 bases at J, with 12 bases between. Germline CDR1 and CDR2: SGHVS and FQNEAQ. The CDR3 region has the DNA TGTGCCAGCAGCTCGCGACTTGGAACGAACACCGGGGAGCTGTTTTTT. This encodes CASSSRLGTNTGELFF.

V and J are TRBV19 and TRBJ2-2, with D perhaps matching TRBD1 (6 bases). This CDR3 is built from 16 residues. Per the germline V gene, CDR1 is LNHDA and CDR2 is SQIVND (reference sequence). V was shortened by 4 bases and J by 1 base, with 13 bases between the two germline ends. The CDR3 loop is CASSTRVGGNTGELFF. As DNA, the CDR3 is TGTGCCAGTAGTACACGCGTAGGGGGGAACACCGGGGAGCTGTTTTTT. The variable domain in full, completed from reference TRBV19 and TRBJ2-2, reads DGGITQSPKYLFRKEGQNVTLSCEQNLNHDAMYWYRQDPGQGLRLIYYSQIVNDFQKGDIAEGYSVSREKKESFPLTVTSAQKNPTAFYLCASSTRVGGNTGELFFGEGSRLTVL.

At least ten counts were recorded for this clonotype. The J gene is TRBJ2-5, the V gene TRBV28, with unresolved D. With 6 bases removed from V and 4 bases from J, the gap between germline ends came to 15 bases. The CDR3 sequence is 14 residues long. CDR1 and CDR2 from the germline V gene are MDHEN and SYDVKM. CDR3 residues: CASRSSLYSETQYF. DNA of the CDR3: TGTGCCAGCAGATCCTCGCTATACTCAGAGACCCAGTACTTC.

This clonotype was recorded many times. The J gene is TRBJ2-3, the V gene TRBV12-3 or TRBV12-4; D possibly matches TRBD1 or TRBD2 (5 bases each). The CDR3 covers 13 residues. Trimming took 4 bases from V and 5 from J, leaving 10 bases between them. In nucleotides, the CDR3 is TGTGCCAGCAGTTCACGGGACGGAGATACGCAGTATTTT. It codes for CASSSRDGDTQYF.

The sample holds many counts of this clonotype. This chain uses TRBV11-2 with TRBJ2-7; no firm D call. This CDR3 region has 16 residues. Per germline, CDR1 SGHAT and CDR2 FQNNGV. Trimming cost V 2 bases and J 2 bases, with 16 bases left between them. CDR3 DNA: TGTGCCAGCAGCTTACCCCCGGCAGGCGCGGCCTACGAGCAGTACTTC. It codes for CASSLPPAGAAYEQYF.

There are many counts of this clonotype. The CDR3 bases are TGTGCCTGGAGTGACACAGGGGGCTCCTACGAGCAGTACTTC. Translating gives CAWSDTGGSYEQYF. The rearrangement uses TRBV30 and TRBJ2-7; TRBD1 agrees at 8 bases. Germline V gives CDR1 GTSNPN, CDR2 SVGIG (reference sequence). The V and J ends lost 1 base and 0 bases, in that order; junction bases with no gene match: 2. This CDR3 is built from 14 residues.

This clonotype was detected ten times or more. CDR3 protein: CASSPAGNQANTEAFF. CDR3 coding DNA: TGTGCCAGCAGCCCGGCCGGGAATCAGGCGAACACTGAAGCTTTCTTT. V is TRBV13 and J is TRBJ1-1, with D unclear. The V end lost 5 bases, the J end lost 1 base, and 17 bases lay between the germline ends. CDR3 length: 16 residues. The germline CDR1 and CDR2 sequences are PRHDT and FYEKMQ (reference sequence).